Detailed here is one T cell receptor beta chain. Its antigen is as yet unknown. The PCR used 60 Vbeta and 13 Jbeta primers. Libraries were prepared by immunoSEQ multiplex PCR; TCRdb keeps only in-frame clonotypes and omits some of them. The sample records some 76,000 clones, around four fifths being singletons. The sample originates from a study of cytomegalovirus exposure and HLA in healthy donors. Study at large: Earlier work reported 117 million unique TCR beta sequences from 180 million or so T cells. Regarding the study as a whole: In an earlier analysis, about 87% or about 30%: the productive usage of most TCR beta V segments. Within a later analysis, the majority of CMV-associated TCR beta chains appeared HLA-restricted.

Germline V gene sequence: CDR1 SGHRS, CDR2 YFSETQ. Trimming shortened V by 0 bases and J by 9 bases, and 16 bases separated the two germline ends. This CDR3 has 16 residues. The chain carries TRBV5-1 and TRBJ1-6; D might be TRBD1 (5 bases). Sequenced: PBMCs. This clonotype was obtained from a middle-aged woman in good health and CMV-seropositive. This chain's CDR3 is CASSLAGVPQGSPLHF. The CDR3 DNA sequence: TGCGCCAGCAGCTTGGCCGGAGTCCCCCAGGGTTCACCCCTCCACTTT.